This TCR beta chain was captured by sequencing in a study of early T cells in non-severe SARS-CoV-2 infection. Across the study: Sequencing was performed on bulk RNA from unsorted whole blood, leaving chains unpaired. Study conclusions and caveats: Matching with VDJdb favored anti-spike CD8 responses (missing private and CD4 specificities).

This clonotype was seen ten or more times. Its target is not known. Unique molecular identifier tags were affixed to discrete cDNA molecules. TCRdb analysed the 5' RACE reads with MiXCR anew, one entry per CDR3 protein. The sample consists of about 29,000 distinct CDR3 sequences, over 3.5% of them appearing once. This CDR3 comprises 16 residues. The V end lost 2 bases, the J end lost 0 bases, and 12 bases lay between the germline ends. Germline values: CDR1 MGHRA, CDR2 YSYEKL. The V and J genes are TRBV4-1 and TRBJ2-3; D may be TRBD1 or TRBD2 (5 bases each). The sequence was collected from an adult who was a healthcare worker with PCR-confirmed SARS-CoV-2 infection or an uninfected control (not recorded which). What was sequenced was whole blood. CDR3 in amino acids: CASSQTRDRSTDTQYF. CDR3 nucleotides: TGCGCCAGCAGCCAAACCCGGGACCGCAGCACAGATACGCAGTATTTT.